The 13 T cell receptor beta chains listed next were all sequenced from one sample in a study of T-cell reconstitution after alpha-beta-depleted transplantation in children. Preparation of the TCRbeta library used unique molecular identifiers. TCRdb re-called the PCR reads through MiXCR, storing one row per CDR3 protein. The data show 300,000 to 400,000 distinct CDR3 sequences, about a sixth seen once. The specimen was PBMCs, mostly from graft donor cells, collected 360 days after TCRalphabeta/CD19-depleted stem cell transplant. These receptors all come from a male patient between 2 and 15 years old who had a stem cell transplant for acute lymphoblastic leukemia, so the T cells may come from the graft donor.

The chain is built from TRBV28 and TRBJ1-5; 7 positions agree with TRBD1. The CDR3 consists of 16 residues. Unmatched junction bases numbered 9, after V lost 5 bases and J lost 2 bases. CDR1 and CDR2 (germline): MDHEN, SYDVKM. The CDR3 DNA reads TGTGCCAGCAGTCGGGGAGGGACAGTGGGCAATCAGCCCCAGCATTTT. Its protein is CASSRGGTVGNQPQHF.

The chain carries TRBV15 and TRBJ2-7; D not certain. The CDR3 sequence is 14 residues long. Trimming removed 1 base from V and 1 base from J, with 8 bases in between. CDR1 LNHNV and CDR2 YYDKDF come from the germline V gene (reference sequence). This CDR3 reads CATSRAEVSYEQYF. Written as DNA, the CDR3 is TGTGCCACCAGCAGAGCCGAGGTATCCTACGAGCAGTACTTC.

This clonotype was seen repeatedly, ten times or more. The CDR3 sequence is CASSLGTGYTDTQYF. In DNA form, the CDR3 reads TGTGCCAGCAGCTTGGGGACAGGTTACACAGATACGCAGTATTTT. The chain combines TRBV7-9 with TRBJ2-3, with TRBD1 matching over 8 bases. This CDR3 is built from 15 residues. Germline CDR1 reads SEHNR; CDR2 reads FQNEAQ (reference sequence). Trimming took 3 bases from V and 2 from J; bases not matched to a gene: 4.

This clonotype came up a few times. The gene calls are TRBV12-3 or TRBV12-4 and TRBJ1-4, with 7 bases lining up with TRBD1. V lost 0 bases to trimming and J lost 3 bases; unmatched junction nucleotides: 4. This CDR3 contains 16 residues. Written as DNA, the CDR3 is TGTGCCAGCAGTTTAGCAGTCGGGACAGCTAATGAAAAACTGTTTTTT. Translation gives CASSLAVGTANEKLFF.

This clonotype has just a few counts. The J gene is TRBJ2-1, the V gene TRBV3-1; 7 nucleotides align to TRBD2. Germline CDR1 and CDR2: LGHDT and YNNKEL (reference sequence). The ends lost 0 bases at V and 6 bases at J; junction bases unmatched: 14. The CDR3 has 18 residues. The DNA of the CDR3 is TGTGCCAGCAGCCAAGATCGGGCTAGCGGACCAACTTCCAATGAGCAGTTCTTC. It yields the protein CASSQDRASGPTSNEQFF.

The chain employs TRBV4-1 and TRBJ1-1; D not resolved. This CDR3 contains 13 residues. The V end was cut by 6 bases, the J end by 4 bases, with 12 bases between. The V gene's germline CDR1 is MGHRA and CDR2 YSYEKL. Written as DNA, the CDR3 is TGCGCCAGCAGGCGGACCCCGTCCACTGAAGCTTTCTTT. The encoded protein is CASRRTPSTEAFF.

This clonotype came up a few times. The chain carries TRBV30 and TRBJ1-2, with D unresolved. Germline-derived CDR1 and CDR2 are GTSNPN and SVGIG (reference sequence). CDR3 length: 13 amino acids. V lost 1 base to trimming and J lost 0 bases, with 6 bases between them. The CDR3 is CAWSAGANYGYTF. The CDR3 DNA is TGTGCCTGGAGTGCAGGAGCTAACTATGGCTACACCTTC.

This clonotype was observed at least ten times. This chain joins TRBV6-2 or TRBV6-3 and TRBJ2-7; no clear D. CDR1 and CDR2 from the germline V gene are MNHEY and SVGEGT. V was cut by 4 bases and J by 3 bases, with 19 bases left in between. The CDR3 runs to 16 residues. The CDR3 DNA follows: TGTGCCAGCAGTTCACTCTTCCCGGGCCCGCACTACGAGCAGTACTTC. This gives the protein CASSSLFPGPHYEQYF.

The CDR3 nucleotides read TGCGCCAGCAGCCCCCTCAGGGGGTCCCCCTACGAGCAGTACTTC. Amino acids: CASSPLRGSPYEQYF. The chain couples TRBV4-3 to TRBJ2-7; 7 bases align to TRBD1. Trimming cost V 4 bases and J 2 bases; bases outside gene matches: 8. Germline CDR1 is LGHNA and CDR2 is YSLEER. The CDR3 has 15 amino acids.

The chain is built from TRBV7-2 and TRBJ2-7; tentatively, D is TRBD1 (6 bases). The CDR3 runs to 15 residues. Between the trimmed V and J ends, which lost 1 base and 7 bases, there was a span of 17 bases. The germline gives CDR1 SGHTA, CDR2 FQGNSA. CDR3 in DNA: TGTGCCAGCAGCTTAGGAGGGGCAGGGGTTTGGGAGCAGTACTTC. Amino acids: CASSLGGAGVWEQYF.

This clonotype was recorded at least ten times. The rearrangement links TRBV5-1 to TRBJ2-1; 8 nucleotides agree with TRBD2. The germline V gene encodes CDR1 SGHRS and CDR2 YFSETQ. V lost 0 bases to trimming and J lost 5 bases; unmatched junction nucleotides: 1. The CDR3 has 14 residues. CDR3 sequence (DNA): TGCGCCAGCAGCTTGGGGACTAGCCACAATGAGCAGTTCTTC. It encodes CASSLGTSHNEQFF.

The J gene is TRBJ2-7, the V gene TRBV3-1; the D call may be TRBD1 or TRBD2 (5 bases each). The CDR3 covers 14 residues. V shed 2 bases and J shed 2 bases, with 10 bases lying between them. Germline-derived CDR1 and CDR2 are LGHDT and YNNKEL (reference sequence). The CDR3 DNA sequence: TGTGCCAGCAGCCAATGGGACGCAGCCTACGAGCAGTACTTC. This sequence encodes CASSQWDAAYEQYF.

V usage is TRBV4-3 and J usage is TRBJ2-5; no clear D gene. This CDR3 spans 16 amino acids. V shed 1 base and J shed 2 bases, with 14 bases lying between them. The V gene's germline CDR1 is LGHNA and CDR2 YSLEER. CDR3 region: CASSQAGGSDQETQYF. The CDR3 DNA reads TGCGCCAGCAGCCAAGCAGGTGGCAGTGATCAAGAGACCCAGTACTTC.